This T cell receptor (beta chain) was profiled in a study of patients and donors after allogeneic stem cell transplantation. MiXCR, applied by TCRdb to the RT-PCR reads, yields one record per CDR3 protein. The repertoire holds fewer than 250,000 distinct CDR3 sequences, with around 14% as singletons. Germline trimming cut 6 bases from V and 1 base from J; bases unmatched to any gene: 6. This CDR3 contains 15 residues. The origin of this receptor is a human donor who was either an allogeneic HSCT recipient or a stem cell or donor lymphocyte infusion donor (not recorded which). It is not recorded whose cells these are; they may come from a transplant donor. Sample: blood, either unsorted or a sorted T cell fraction (not recorded which). The chain has TRBV12-3 or TRBV12-4 and TRBJ2-3; 8 bases are a match to TRBD2. The CDR3 DNA reads TGTGCCAGCAGCCAACCGGGACTAGGCACAGATACGCAGTATTTT. It encodes CASSQPGLGTDTQYF.